Listed below are T cell receptor beta chains from one sample, sequenced in a study of tumor and adjacent non-tumor tissue in lung cancer. TCRdb passed the multiplex PCR reads through MiXCR, listing each CDR3 protein once. The sample yields about 75,000 distinct CDR3 sequences, around 74% seen once. The specimen was lung tumor tissue. The receptors stem from a woman aged 45-59 years with non-small cell lung cancer. Each CDR3 is given with its conserved first and last residue. D genes are given only for firm matches. Clone sizes are given selectively: once, few, many, or a class where the clone is expanded.

j_call cdr3_length v_call clone_size d_call cdr3_aa cdr3_nt
TRBJ2-3 14 TRBV6-2/TRBV6-3 - - CASSMDNETETQYF TGTGCCAGCAGCATGGATAATGAAACAGAAACGCAGTATTTT
TRBJ2-7 15 TRBV6-5 - TRBD1 CASSQLQGPPFRQYF TGTGCCAGCAGTCAGCTACAGGGGCCTCCGTTTAGACAGTACTTC
TRBJ2-7 15 TRBV29-1 - - CSVDGKGGSSYKQYF TGCAGTGTTGATGGTAAGGGGGGCAGCTCCTACAAGCAGTACTTC
TRBJ2-3 15 TRBV11-2 - - CASGLGPPGDHTQYF TGTGCAAGCGGCTTAGGACCTCCAGGGGACCATACGCAGTATTTT
TRBJ2-1 17 TRBV10-3 - TRBD2 CAIRSQNLEGGPNEQFF TGTGCCATCAGATCTCAAAATCTAGAGGGAGGGCCGAATGAGCAGTTCTTC
TRBJ1-1 14 TRBV12-3/TRBV12-4 few TRBD1 CASRYRGIDSEASF TGTGCCAGCAGGTACAGGGGGATTGACTCTGAAGCTTCCTTT
TRBJ2-3 12 TRBV12-3/TRBV12-4 medium-sized - CASSPTGTKQYF TGTGCCAGCAGTCCAACCGGGACGAAGCAGTATTTT
TRBJ2-6 17 TRBV6-1 - TRBD2 CASSEVGGDVGTNVLTF TGTGCCAGCAGCGAAGTGGGAGGGGATGTTGGGACCAACGTCCTGACTTTC
TRBJ1-2 12 TRBV10-2 many - CASSDISRGYTF TGCGCCAGCAGTGATATTTCGAGAGGCTACACCTTC
TRBJ2-7 16 TRBV6-5 - TRBD2 CASSHRVLAGAYEQYF TGTGCCAGCAGTCATAGGGTTCTAGCGGGGGCCTACGAGCAGTACTTC
TRBJ2-4 13 TRBV20-1 few TRBD2 CSVYGRDRDIQYF TGCAGTGTTTACGGGAGGGATCGGGACATTCAGTACTTC
TRBJ2-5 12 TRBV28 - - CASSEIQETRYF TGTGCCAGCAGTGAGATACAAGAGACCCGGTACTTC
TRBJ2-7 11 TRBV29-1 once - CNVARSGEQYF TGCAACGTCGCGAGGTCGGGCGAGCAATACTTC
TRBJ2-7 14 TRBV9 many - CASSVGGEGYEQYF TGTGCCAGCAGCGTCGGGGGCGAGGGCTACGAGCAGTACTTC
TRBJ2-3 13 TRBV5-1 many TRBD1 CASSQGQEDTQYF TGCGCCAGCAGCCAAGGACAGGAAGATACGCAGTATTTT
TRBJ2-1 15 TRBV13 - - CASSPLDREGAEQFF TGTGCCAGCAGCCCCTTGGACAGAGAAGGGGCTGAGCAGTTCTTC
TRBJ2-1 15 TRBV10-1 - - CVSQVEGTGQNGQFF TGCGTCAGCCAAGTAGAGGGGACCGGGCAGAATGGGCAGTTCTTC
TRBJ1-2 13 TRBV20-1 - - CSARQRDFYDYTF TGCAGTGCTAGACAAAGGGATTTCTATGATTACACCTTC
TRBJ2-2 14 TRBV29-1 - - CSAVTGSNTGELFF TGCAGTGCCGTAACGGGTTCGAACACCGGGGAGCTGTTTTTT
TRBJ2-7 13 TRBV5-6 - TRBD2 CASGLGTSNEQYF TGTGCCAGCGGCTTGGGGACTAGCAACGAGCAGTACTTC
TRBJ2-7 14 TRBV11-2 - - CARSPAGKCYEQYF TGTGCCAGGAGCCCCGCGGGCAAATGCTACGAGCAGTACTTC
TRBJ2-3 14 TRBV6-6 - - CANSAQGYTDTQYF TGTGCCAACAGTGCCCAAGGATACACAGATACGCAGTATTTT
TRBJ2-7 16 TRBV11-2 large TRBD1 CASSQGQGEFSYEQYF TGTGCCAGCAGCCAGGGACAGGGAGAGTTCTCCTACGAGCAGTACTTC
TRBJ2-3 19 TRBV30 - - CAWSIQDWRLAFSTDTQYF TGTGCCTGGAGTATACAGGACTGGAGATTAGCCTTTAGTACAGATACGCAGTATTTT
TRBJ1-4 13 TRBV12-3/TRBV12-4 - - CASSRGGDEKLFF TGCGCCAGCAGTCGGGGAGGGGACGAAAAACTGTTTTTT
TRBJ2-1 14 TRBV28 large TRBD2 CASIAGERYNEQFF TGTGCCAGCATTGCGGGAGAGAGATACAATGAGCAGTTCTTC
TRBJ2-1 15 TRBV6-6 - - CASNSGRPFGNEQFF TGTGCTAGCAACTCCGGGAGACCCTTCGGTAATGAGCAGTTCTTC
TRBJ2-3 15 TRBV15 many - CATSREGVGTDTQYF TGTGCCACCAGCAGAGAAGGGGTAGGGACAGATACGCAGTATTTT
TRBJ2-7 14 TRBV5-1 many - CASSFRTDGYEQYF TGCGCCAGCAGCTTTAGGACTGACGGCTACGAGCAGTACTTC
TRBJ2-3 15 TRBV11-2 - - CASSWDGYSDQPQYF TGCGCCAGCAGCTGGGACGGTTATAGCGATCAGCCCCAGTATTTT
TRBJ2-1 15 TRBV5-1 - - CASSLGAPETNEQFF TGCGCCAGCAGCTTGGGGGCCCCGGAAACCAATGAGCAGTTCTTC
TRBJ1-5 15 TRBV6-6 many - CASSYSFDSNQPQHF TGTGCCAGCAGTTACTCGTTTGACAGCAATCAGCCCCAGCATTTT
TRBJ2-2 17 TRBV28 - TRBD1 CASSWSGGHVGTGELFF TGTGCCAGCAGTTGGTCAGGGGGCCACGTAGGCACCGGGGAGCTGTTTTTT
TRBJ2-7 14 TRBV6-2/TRBV6-3 - - CASSYDKATSMQYF TGTGCCAGCAGCTACGACAAGGCGACCTCTATGCAGTACTTC
TRBJ1-2 13 TRBV12-3/TRBV12-4 many - CASTLGHNYGYTF TGTGCCAGCACCTTAGGACATAACTATGGCTACACCTTC
TRBJ2-7 14 TRBV10-2 - - CTTRDTHFSYEQYF TGCACCACCCGAGACACACATTTCTCCTACGAACAGTACTTC
TRBJ2-5 14 TRBV12-3/TRBV12-4 few - CASSLFGLQEAQYF TGCGCCAGCAGTTTATTCGGTTTGCAAGAGGCCCAGTACTTC
TRBJ2-1 16 TRBV29-1 - TRBD2 CSVVKELAGVGNEQFF TGCAGCGTGGTTAAGGAACTGGCGGGAGTAGGCAATGAGCAGTTCTTC
TRBJ2-1 15 TRBV7-9 once - CASSSSLDYINEQFF TGTGCCAGCAGTTCAAGCTTGGACTACATCAATGAGCAGTTCTTC
TRBJ1-5 14 TRBV12-3/TRBV12-4 - - CTSSLGASSQPQHF TGTACCAGCAGTTTAGGGGCTAGCAGTCAGCCCCAGCATTTT
TRBJ2-7 14 TRBV20-1 many - CSASKDPNSYEQYF TGCAGTGCTAGTAAGGACCCTAACTCCTACGAGCAGTACTTC